This T cell receptor (beta chain) was sequenced for a study of blood T cell repertoires in COVID-19. Libraries were prepared by immunoSEQ multiplex PCR; TCRdb keeps only in-frame clonotypes and omits some of them. The sample has some 270,000 clones, 80% to 90% seen once. In germline, CDR1 is MNHEY, CDR2 SVGAGI. J was trimmed by 2 bases and V by 6 bases; bases with no gene match: 4. The CDR3 contains 14 residues. This chain links TRBV6-5 with TRBJ1-5, with 7 bases matching TRBD1. The sequenced sample consisted of PBMCs or T cells enriched from blood (not recorded which). This sequence was found in a young woman who had recovered from COVID-19. The DNA for the CDR3 is TGTGCCAGCAGAAGGGACAGCGGCAATCAGCCCCAGCATTTT. It codes for CASRRDSGNQPQHF.